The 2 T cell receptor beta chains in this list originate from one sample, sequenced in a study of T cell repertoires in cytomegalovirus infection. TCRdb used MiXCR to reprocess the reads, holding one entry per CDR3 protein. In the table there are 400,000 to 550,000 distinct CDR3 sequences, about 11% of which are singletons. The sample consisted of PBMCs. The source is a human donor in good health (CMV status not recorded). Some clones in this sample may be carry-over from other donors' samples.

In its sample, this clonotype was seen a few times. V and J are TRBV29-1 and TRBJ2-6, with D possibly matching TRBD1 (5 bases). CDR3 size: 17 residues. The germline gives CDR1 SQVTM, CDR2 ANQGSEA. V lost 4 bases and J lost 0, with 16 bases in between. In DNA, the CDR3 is TGCAGCGTTGCGGGTCAGGGATCCTACTCTGGGGCCAACGTCCTGACTTTC. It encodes CSVAGQGSYSGANVLTF.

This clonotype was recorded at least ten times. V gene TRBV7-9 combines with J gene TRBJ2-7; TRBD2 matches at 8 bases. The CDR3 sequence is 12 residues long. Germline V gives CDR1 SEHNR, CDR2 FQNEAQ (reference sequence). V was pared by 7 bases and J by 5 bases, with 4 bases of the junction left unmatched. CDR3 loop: CASKREPDEQYF. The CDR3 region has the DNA TGTGCCAGCAAGCGGGAGCCCGACGAGCAGTACTTC.